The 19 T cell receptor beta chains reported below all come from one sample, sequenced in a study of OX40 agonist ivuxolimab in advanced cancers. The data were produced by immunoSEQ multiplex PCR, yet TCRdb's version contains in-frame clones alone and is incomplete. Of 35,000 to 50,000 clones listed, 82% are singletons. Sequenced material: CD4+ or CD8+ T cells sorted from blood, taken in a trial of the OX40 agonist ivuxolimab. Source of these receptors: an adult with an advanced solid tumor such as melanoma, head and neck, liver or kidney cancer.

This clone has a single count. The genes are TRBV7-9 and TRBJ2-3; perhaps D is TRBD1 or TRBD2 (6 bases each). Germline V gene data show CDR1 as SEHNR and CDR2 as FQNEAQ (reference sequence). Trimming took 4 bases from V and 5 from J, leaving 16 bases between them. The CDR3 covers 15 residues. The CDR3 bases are TGTGCCAGCAGCTCCCGAGGGGGAGGAGGAGATACGCAGTATTTT. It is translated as CASSSRGGGGDTQYF.

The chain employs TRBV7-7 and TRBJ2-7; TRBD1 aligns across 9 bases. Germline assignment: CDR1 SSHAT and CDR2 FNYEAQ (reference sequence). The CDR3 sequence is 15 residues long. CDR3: CASRLQGALTYEQYF. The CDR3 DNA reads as TGTGCTAGCCGACTACAGGGGGCCCTTACCTACGAGCAGTACTTC. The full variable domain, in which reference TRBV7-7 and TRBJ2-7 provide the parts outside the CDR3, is GAGVSQSPRYKVTKRGQDVTLRCDPISSHATLYWYQQALGQGPEFLTYFNYEAQPDKSGLPSDRFSAERPEGSISTLTIQRTEQRDSAMYRCASRLQGALTYEQYFGPGTRLTVT.

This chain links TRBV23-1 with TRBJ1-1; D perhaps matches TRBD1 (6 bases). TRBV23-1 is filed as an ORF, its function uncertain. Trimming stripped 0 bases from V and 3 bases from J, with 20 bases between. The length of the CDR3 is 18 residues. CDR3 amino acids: CASSQSRAREGVHTEAFF. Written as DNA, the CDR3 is TGCGCCAGCAGTCAATCGAGGGCCAGGGAGGGGGTTCACACTGAAGCTTTCTTT.

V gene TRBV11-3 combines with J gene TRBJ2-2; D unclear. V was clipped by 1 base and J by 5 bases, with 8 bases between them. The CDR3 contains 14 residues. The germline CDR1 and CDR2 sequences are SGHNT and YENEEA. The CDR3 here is CASSLAPDTGELFF. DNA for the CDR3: TGTGCCAGCAGCTTAGCCCCGGATACCGGGGAGCTGTTTTTT. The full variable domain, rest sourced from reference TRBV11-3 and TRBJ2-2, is EAGVVQSPRYKIIEKKQPVAFWCNPISGHNTLYWYLQNLGQGPELLIRYENEEAVDDSQLPKDRFSAERLKGVDSTLKIQPAELGDSAVYLCASSLAPDTGELFFGEGSRLTVL.

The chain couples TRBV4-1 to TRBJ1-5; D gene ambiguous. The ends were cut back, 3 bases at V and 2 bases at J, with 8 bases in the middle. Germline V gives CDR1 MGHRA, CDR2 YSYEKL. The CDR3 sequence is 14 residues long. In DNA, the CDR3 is TGCGCCAGCAGCCAGTCGGTCGGCAATCAGCCCCAGCATTTT. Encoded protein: CASSQSVGNQPQHF.

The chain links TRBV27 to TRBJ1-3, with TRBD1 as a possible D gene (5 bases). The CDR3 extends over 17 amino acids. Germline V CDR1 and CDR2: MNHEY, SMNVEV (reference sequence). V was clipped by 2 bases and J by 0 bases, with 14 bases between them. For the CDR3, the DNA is TGTGCCAGCAGTTTACGCGGCAGGGACCGCTCTGGAAACACCATATATTTT. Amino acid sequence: CASSLRGRDRSGNTIYF.

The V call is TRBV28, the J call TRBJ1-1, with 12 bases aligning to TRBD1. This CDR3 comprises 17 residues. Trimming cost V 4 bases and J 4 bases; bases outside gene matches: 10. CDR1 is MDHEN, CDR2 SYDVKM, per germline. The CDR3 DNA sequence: TGTGCCAGCAGTTCCGGGACAGGGGGCCGTTTGGGCACTGAAGCTTTCTTT. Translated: CASSSGTGGRLGTEAFF.

The CDR3 sequence is CAISESFGAGTNTGELFF. DNA of the CDR3: TGTGCCATCAGTGAGTCGTTTGGGGCAGGGACGAACACCGGGGAGCTGTTTTTT. This rearrangement joins TRBV10-3 to TRBJ2-2; the D gene is possibly TRBD1 (5 bases). The CDR3 covers 18 residues. Germline V gene sequence: CDR1 ENHRY, CDR2 SYGVKD. Trimming took off 0 bases at V and 0 bases at J, with 14 bases between the two ends.

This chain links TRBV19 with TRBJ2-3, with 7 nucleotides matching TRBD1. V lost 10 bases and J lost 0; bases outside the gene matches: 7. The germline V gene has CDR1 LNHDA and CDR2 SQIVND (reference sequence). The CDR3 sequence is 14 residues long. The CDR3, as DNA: TGTGCCACCCGACAGGGCCCAAGCACAGATACGCAGTATTTT. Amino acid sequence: CATRQGPSTDTQYF.

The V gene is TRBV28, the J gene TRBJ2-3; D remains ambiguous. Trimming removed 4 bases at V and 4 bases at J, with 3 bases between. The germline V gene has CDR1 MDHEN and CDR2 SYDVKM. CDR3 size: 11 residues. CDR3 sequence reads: CASSYPDTQYF. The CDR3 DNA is TGTGCCAGCAGTTACCCAGATACGCAGTATTTT.

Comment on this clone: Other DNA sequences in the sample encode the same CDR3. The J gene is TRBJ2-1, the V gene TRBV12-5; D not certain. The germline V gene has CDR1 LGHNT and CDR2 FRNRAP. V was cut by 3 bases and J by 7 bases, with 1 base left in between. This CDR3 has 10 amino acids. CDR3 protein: CASGFNEQFF. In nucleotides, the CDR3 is TGTGCTAGTGGTTTTAATGAGCAGTTCTTC.

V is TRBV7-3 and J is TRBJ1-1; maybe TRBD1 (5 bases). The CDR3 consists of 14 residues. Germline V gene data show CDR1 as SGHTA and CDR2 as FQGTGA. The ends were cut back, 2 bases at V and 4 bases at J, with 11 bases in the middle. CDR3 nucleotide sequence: TGTGCCAGCAGCTTAGGTGGGGCACGCACTGAAGCTTTCTTT. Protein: CASSLGGARTEAFF.

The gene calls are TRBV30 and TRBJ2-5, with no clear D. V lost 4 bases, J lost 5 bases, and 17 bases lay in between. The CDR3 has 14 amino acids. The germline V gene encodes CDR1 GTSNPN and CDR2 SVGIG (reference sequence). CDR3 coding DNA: TGTGCCTGGACCCTACCCCGGAAAAGGGAGACCCAGTACTTC. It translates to CAWTLPRKRETQYF.

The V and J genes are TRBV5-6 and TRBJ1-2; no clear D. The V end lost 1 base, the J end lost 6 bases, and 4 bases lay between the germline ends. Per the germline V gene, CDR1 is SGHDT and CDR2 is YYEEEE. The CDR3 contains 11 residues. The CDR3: CASSLRHGYTF. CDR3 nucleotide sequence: TGTGCCAGCAGCTTGAGGCATGGCTACACCTTC.

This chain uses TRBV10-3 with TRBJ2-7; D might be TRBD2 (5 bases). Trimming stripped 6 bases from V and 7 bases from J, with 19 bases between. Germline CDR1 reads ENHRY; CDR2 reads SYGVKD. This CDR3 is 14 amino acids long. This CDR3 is CAISGGLGGWEQYF. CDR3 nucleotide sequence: TGTGCCATCAGCGGTGGACTGGGTGGCTGGGAGCAGTACTTC.

The CDR3 DNA is TGCGCCAGCAATCCTAGCGGGGGACGTACCGGGGAGCTGTTTTTT. Translating it yields CASNPSGGRTGELFF. The V and J genes are TRBV5-1 and TRBJ2-2, with 10 nucleotides matching TRBD2. V shed 6 bases, J shed 5 bases, and the junction held 7 bases outside the gene matches. The length of the CDR3 is 15 residues. Germline V gives CDR1 SGHRS, CDR2 YFSETQ. Looking up the rest from reference TRBV5-1 and TRBJ2-2 gives the full variable domain: KAGVTQTPRYLIKTRGQQVTLSCSPISGHRSVSWYQQTPGQGLQFLFEYFSETQRNKGNFPGRFSGRQFSNSRSEMNVSTLELGDSALYLCASNPSGGRTGELFFGEGSRLTVL.

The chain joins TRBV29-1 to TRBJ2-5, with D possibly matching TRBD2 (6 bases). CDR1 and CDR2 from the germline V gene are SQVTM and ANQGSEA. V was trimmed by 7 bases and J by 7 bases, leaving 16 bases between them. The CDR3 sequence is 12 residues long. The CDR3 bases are TGCAGCGCCGTTCGTGGGGGAGGGACCCAGTACTTC. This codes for CSAVRGGGTQYF.

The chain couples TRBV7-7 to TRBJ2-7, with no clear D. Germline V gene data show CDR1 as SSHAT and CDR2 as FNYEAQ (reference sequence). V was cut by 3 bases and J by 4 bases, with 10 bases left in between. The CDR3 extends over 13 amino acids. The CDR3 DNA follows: TGTGCCAGCAGCTTGTCGCCCGCTTACGAGCAGTACTTC. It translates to CASSLSPAYEQYF.

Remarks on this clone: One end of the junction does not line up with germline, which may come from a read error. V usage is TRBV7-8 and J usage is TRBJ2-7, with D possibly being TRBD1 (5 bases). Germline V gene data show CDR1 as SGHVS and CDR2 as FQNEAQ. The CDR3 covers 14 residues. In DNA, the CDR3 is TGTGCCAGCAGAAAAAGGGGTGTATCCTCCGAGCAGTACTTC. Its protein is CASRKRGVSSEQYF.